This T cell receptor beta chain is from a study of blood T cell repertoires in COVID-19 (dated by TCRdb to 2018 to 2021). With regard to the full study: Samples covering the acute and convalescent phases of COVID-19 were provided by collaborators in the United States, Italy and Spain. The material from the prospective study consisted of cDNA or gDNA derived from T cells, B-cell-depleted T cells, or PBMCs. Subjects who had been exposed to COVID-19, were actively infected with it, or had recovered from it provided the deeply sampled blood TCRbeta repertoires that made up the dataset. A freely available public database, intended as a resource for researchers studying the immune response to SARS-CoV-2, is where the repertoires were released. The samples were drawn from the first 160 participants of the ongoing ImmuneRACE study and from 950 to 1,500 subjects provided by 6 global collaborators. Sample metadata almost always included a de-identified subject ID, COVID-19 status, age in years and sex. HLA class I and class II types, where available, came from metadata supplied by the sample provider rather than from assay-based typing. Overall results and qualifications from the work: The quantity of clinical and demographic metadata differed by source and by participant and was supplied without curation.

As encoded in the germline V gene, CDR1 is MGHDK while CDR2 is SYGVNS. The CDR3 numbers 13 residues from cysteine through phenylalanine. The kept DNA is CDR3 alone, 39 bases in frame from the first base. Compared with germline, V lacks 6 bases and J lacks 5 bases; bases without a gene match: 2. As to this clone: It lacks a known antigen. No per-base quality is available; no much larger clone lies one base away.

TCRbeta CDR3 regions were amplified from genomic DNA by means of the immunoSEQ Assay, a bias-controlled multiplex PCR. From the authors' description of their analysis: Nucleated cell counts per sample were estimated from amplification of reference gene primers within the assay. Sequence reads were collapsed and filtered to measure the absolute abundance of every unique TCRbeta CDR3 rearrangement. Productive Simpson clonality was computed per sample as the square root of Simpson's diversity index over productive rearrangements. Here the immuneACCESS table is served through TCRdb, limited to in-frame sequences with V and J called. Missing clones are a known gap in these copies; in checked studies unresolved V genes cover under half, and the rest lacks a known reason. For V, J and clone size, that table is used; D and trimming come from the DNA. The table for this sample lists 150,000 to 200,000 clones; about four fifths of them were counted only once. Together, the top ten hold 8% to 13% of the sample.

Participants in the prospective study were enrolled through a virtual design, were aged about 18 to 89 years, and lived in under 25 United States geographic areas. In the prospective study, participants were assigned to cohorts based on the clinical history participants reported in a screening survey and a study questionnaire. Recovered participants in ImmuneRACE Cohort 3 were defined by two consecutive negative NP/OP PCR tests, clearance by a healthcare professional, or resolution of symptoms. Each participant in the prospective study had whole blood, serum and a nasopharyngeal or oropharyngeal swab collected by mobile phlebotomists. Participants in the prospective study had the option to provide additional blood draws and questionnaires over a roughly 2-month period. Before DNA extraction, blood samples from the prospective study were shipped at room temperature or frozen.

This TCR was recovered from a man aged 45-65 years who had recovered from COVID-19. Recombination joined TRBV25-1 with TRBJ1-4, and 8 bases in between align with TRBD1. Sequencing was done on a sample of PBMCs or T cells enriched from blood (not recorded which). The CDR3 is CASRGQGNEKLFF. The nucleotides are TGTGCCAGCAGAGGACAGGGAAATGAAAAACTGTTTTTT.